The 12 T cell receptor beta chains listed next were all sequenced from one sample in a study of blood T cells in healthy people across ages. A J-beta primer mix and a sample-barcoded 5' primer were used in a second PCR of about 7 to 12 cycles. TCRdb processed the 5' RACE reads anew with MiXCR; each CDR3 protein has one entry. The profile covers about 830,000 distinct CDR3 sequences, with about 59% appearing a single time and 25% to 35% taken by the ten largest. Sequencing used blood. These TCRs come from a man younger than 45 in good health.

This clonotype was recorded a few times. CDR3 DNA: TGTGCCAGCAGCCAAGATGGCGGGGGTTCCTACAATGAGCAGTTCTTC. Its translation: CASSQDGGGSYNEQFF. V and J are TRBV4-2 and TRBJ2-1; 7 nucleotides align to TRBD2. The CDR3 loop spans 16 amino acids. Germline lookup yields CDR1 LGHNA and CDR2 YNFKEQ. V gave up 0 bases and J gave up 1 base; unmatched junction bases: 3.

In this sample, this clonotype turned up a few times. This chain uses TRBV5-1 with TRBJ2-5; 7 bases are shared with TRBD1. The CDR3 is 14 amino acids. Germline values: CDR1 SGHRS, CDR2 YFSETQ. J was trimmed by 2 bases and V by 4 bases; bases with no gene match: 5. CDR3 residues: CASSEGTEQETQYF. In DNA form, the CDR3 reads TGCGCCAGCAGCGAAGGGACAGAACAAGAGACCCAGTACTTC.

This clonotype was counted between two and nine times. V is TRBV5-1 and J is TRBJ2-6, with a weak D call TRBD1 (6 bases). CDR1 SGHRS and CDR2 YFSETQ come from the germline V gene. The CDR3 spans 18 residues. Trimming took off 1 base at V and 0 bases at J, with 14 bases between the two ends. The CDR3 nucleotides are TGCGCCAGCAGCTTGCAGGGGCCGATCCTCTCTGGGGCCAACGTCCTGACTTTC. Its protein product is CASSLQGPILSGANVLTF. Looking up the rest from reference TRBV5-1 and TRBJ2-6 gives the full variable domain: KAGVTQTPRYLIKTRGQQVTLSCSPISGHRSVSWYQQTPGQGLQFLFEYFSETQRNKGNFPGRFSGRQFSNSRSEMNVSTLELGDSALYLCASSLQGPILSGANVLTFGAGSRLTVL.

This clonotype was counted ten times or more. CDR3 in DNA: TGCGCCAGCAGCCATGGACCGACAGGCTCTGCCAGCAATGAGCAGTTCTTC. This codes for CASSHGPTGSASNEQFF. V gene TRBV5-1 combines with J gene TRBJ2-1, with D tentatively TRBD1 (6 bases). The CDR3 sequence is 17 residues long. V shed 4 bases and J shed 6 bases, with 23 bases lying between them. CDR1 is SGHRS, CDR2 YFSETQ, per germline. Full variable domain (rest looked up from reference TRBV5-1 and TRBJ2-1): KAGVTQTPRYLIKTRGQQVTLSCSPISGHRSVSWYQQTPGQGLQFLFEYFSETQRNKGNFPGRFSGRQFSNSRSEMNVSTLELGDSALYLCASSHGPTGSASNEQFFGPGTRLTVL.

The chain couples TRBV4-2 to TRBJ2-3; 8 bases map to TRBD2. V was clipped by 3 bases and J by 2 bases; unmatched bases: 10. The germline gives CDR1 LGHNA, CDR2 YNFKEQ. The CDR3 extends over 17 amino acids. CDR3 protein: CASSQRPSAGATDTQYF. DNA for the CDR3: TGTGCCAGCAGCCAGCGCCCCTCAGCGGGGGCCACAGATACGCAGTATTTT.

This clonotype was seen only a few times. The rearrangement links TRBV29-1 to TRBJ2-1, with D possibly being TRBD1 (6 bases). The germline gives CDR1 SQVTM, CDR2 ANQGSEA. The CDR3 spans 13 residues. Trimming pared 0 bases from V and 15 bases from J, leaving 18 bases between. The CDR3 bases are TGCAGCGTTGAAGATCTTGGGAAGGGGGTGTCGTTCTTC. Translating gives CSVEDLGKGVSFF.

The rearrangement links TRBV7-2 to TRBJ2-1, with a weak D call TRBD2 (7 bases). This CDR3 has 15 amino acids. Germline loops: CDR1 SGHTA, CDR2 FQGNSA. Trimming cost V 4 bases and J 9 bases, with 19 bases left between them. The CDR3 region has the DNA TGTGCCAGCAGCTGCGTTGGGCGGGGAGGGGGTGAGCAGTTCTTC. Translation: CASSCVGRGGGEQFF.

Points on this clonotype: One end of the junction is discordant with germline, which a read error may explain. V is TRBV7-6 and J is TRBJ2-5; tentatively, D is TRBD2 (6 bases). Germline lookup yields CDR1 SGHVS and CDR2 FNYEAQ. The CDR3 has 16 amino acids. The chain's CDR3 is CTSSPQAGEDLYEQYF. For the CDR3, the DNA is TGTACCAGCAGCCCCCAAGCGGGCGAAGACCTTTATGAGCAGTACTTC.

The chain employs TRBV12-5 and TRBJ2-3; a possible D gene is TRBD2 (6 bases). Between the trimmed V and J ends, which lost 4 bases and 6 bases, there was a span of 8 bases. The CDR3 length is 12 residues. Germline CDR1 reads LGHNT; CDR2 reads FRNRAP. CDR3 sequence (DNA): TGTGCTAGTGGTTCACGGGGGGATACGCAGTATTTT. Protein: CASGSRGDTQYF. The full variable domain, its missing parts supplied by reference TRBV12-5 and TRBJ2-3, is DARVTQTPRHKVTEMGQEVTMRCQPILGHNTVFWYRQTMMQGLELLAYFRNRAPLDDSGMPKDRFSAEMPDATLATLKIQPSEPRDSAVYFCASGSRGDTQYFGPGTRLTVL.

This rearrangement joins TRBV5-1 to TRBJ2-4; D call uncertain. The J call may be in error: the DNA end matches TRBJ2-7 better. Germline-derived CDR1 and CDR2 are SGHRS and YFSETQ. The CDR3 spans 14 residues. In nucleotides, the CDR3 is TGCGCCAGCAGCTTTGAGACTCCCCGGGTCGAGCAGTACTTC. Its protein product is CASSFETPRVEQYF.

The rearrangement uses TRBV6-4 and TRBJ1-4, with 8 bases fitting TRBD1. J lost 8 bases, V lost 4 bases, and 3 bases had no gene match. Per the germline V gene, CDR1 is MRHNA and CDR2 is SNTAGT. This CDR3 has 13 amino acids. The CDR3 bases are TGTGCCAGCAGTGCGGGGACAGGCGAAAAACTGTTTTTT. This gives the protein CASSAGTGEKLFF.

The chain combines TRBV20-1 with TRBJ2-1, with D hard to call. This CDR3 is 12 amino acids long. Per the germline V gene, CDR1 is DFQATT and CDR2 is SNEGSKA (reference sequence). Deletions cut 3 bases from V and 11 bases from J, with 14 bases between. CDR3 loop: CSASPGSGKQFF. For the CDR3, the DNA is TGCAGTGCTAGCCCCGGGTCGGGTAAGCAGTTCTTC.